This T cell receptor beta chain was recorded in a study of blood T cells in healthy people across ages. Overall study findings and caveats: The long-lived group displayed more naive CD4+ cells, plus higher diversity, than the aged donors did. The donors' CMV status was not determined, possibly confounding changes in expanded clonotypes.

Caucasian individuals from Russia who were healthy and aged about 6 to 95 acted as donors. Germline V gene lookup returns CDR1 SGHAT and CDR2 FQNNGV. V was clipped by 0 bases and J by 2 bases, with 5 bases between them. This CDR3 comprises 13 residues. This clonotype was counted ten times or more. Its antigen is unknown. Alongside a J-beta primer mix, a sample-barcoded 5' primer served in a second PCR lasting roughly 6 to 12 cycles. MiXCR, applied by TCRdb to the 5' RACE reads, yields one record per CDR3 protein. The sample lists under 1,100,000 distinct CDR3 sequences, roughly 24% occurring once. These data were also filed under a second study, of T cells of mothers and their children. From that paper: Reverse transcription into cDNA received all extracted RNA, at around 1.5 ug per 15 ul.

The chain has TRBV11-2 and TRBJ2-7; no clear D. This receptor was identified in a girl aged 2-9 years in good health. Sequenced sample: blood. The CDR3 reads CASSLEVTYEQYF. As DNA, the CDR3 is TGTGCCAGCAGCTTAGAAGTCACCTACGAGCAGTACTTC.